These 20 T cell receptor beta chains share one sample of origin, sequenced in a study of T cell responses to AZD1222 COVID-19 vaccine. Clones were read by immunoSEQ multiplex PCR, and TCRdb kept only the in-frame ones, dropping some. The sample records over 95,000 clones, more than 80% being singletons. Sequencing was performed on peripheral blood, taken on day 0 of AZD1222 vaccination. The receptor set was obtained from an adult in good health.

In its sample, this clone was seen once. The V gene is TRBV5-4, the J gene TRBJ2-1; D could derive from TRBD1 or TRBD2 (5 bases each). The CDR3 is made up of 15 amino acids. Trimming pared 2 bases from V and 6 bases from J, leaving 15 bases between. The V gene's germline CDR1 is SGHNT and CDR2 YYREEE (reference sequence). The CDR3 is CASSFYIGGGNEQFF. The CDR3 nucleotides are TGTGCCAGCAGCTTTTATATCGGTGGGGGCAATGAGCAGTTCTTC.

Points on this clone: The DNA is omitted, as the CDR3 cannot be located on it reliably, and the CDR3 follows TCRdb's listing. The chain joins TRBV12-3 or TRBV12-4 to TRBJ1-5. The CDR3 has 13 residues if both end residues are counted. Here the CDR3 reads CASSFGAGQPQHF.

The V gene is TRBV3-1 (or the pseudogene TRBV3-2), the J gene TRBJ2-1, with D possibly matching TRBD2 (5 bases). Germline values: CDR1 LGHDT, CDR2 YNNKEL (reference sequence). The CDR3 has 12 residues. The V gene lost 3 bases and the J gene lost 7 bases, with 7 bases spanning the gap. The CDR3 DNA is TGTGCCAGCAGCCATTTAGCGAATGAGCAGTTCTTC. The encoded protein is CASSHLANEQFF.

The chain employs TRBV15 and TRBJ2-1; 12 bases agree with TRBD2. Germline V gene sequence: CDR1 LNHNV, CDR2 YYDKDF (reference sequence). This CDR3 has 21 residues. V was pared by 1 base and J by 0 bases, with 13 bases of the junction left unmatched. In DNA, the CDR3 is TGTGCCACCAGCAGAGGGGCACCGGGACTAGCGGGTATAAGCTCCTACAATGAGCAGTTCTTC. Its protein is CATSRGAPGLAGISSYNEQFF.

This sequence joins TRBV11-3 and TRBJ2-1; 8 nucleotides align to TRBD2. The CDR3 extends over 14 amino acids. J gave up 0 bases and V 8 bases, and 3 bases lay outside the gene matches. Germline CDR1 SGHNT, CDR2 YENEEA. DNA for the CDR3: TGTGCCAGCGCGGCGGGGGGCTCCTACAATGAGCAGTTCTTC. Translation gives CASAAGGSYNEQFF.

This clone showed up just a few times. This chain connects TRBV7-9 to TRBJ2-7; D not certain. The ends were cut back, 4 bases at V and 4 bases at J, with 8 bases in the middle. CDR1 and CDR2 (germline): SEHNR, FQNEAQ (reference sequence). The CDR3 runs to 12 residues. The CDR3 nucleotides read TGTGCCAGCAGCTCGCACGGTTACGAGCAGTACTTC. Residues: CASSSHGYEQYF.

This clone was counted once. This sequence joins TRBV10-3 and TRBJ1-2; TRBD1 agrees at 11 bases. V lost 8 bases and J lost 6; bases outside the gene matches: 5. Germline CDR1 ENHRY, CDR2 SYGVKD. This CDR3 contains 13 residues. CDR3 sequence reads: CAIRGQGGDGYTF. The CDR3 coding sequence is TGTGCCATCCGGGGACAGGGGGGGGATGGCTACACCTTC.

The CDR3 DNA reads TGCGCCAGCAGTGACTCGGGACTAGATACAGATACGCAGTATTTT. It is translated as CASSDSGLDTDTQYF. The V call is TRBV5-1, the J call TRBJ2-3, with TRBD2 matching over 8 bases. The CDR3 runs 15 residues. The junction had 8 bases not matched to a gene; V was cut back by 5 bases and J by 3 bases. In germline, CDR1 is SGHRS, CDR2 YFSETQ.

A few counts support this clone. This chain's CDR3 is CASSLGADYGYTF. CDR3 DNA: TGCGCCAGCAGCTTGGGGGCTGATTATGGCTACACCTTC. The J gene is TRBJ1-2, the V gene TRBV5-1; no firm D call. V shed 0 bases and J shed 5 bases, with 8 bases lying between them. The CDR3 is 13 residues long. Germline values: CDR1 SGHRS, CDR2 YFSETQ.

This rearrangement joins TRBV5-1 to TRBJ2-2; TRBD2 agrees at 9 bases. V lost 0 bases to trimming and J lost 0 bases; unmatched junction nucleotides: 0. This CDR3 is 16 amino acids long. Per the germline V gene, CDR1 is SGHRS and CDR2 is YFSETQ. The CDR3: CASSLGLAANTGELFF. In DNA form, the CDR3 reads TGCGCCAGCAGCTTGGGACTAGCGGCGAACACCGGGGAGCTGTTTTTT.

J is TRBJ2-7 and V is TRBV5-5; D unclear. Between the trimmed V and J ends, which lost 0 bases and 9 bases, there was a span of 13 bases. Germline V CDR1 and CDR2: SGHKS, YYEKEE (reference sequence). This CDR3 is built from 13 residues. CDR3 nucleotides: TGTGCCAGCAGCTTGGCCCCCCCCGAGGCGCAGTACTTC. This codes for CASSLAPPEAQYF.

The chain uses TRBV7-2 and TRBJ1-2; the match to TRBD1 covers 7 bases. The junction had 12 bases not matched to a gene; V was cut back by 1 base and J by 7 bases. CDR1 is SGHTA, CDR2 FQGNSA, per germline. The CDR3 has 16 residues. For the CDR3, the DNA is TGTGCCAGCAGCTTAGATTTTCCCGGGACAGAGGGTGGCTACACCTTC. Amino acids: CASSLDFPGTEGGYTF.

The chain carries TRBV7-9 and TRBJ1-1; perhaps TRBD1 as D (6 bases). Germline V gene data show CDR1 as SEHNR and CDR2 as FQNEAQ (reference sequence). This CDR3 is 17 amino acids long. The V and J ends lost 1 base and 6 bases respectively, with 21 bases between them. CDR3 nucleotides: TGTGCCAGCAGCTTAGGAGCAGGGGAAGTTGGGGAACCTGAAGCTTTCTTT. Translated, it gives CASSLGAGEVGEPEAFF. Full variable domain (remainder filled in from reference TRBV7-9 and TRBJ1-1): DTGVSQNPRHKITKRGQNVTFRCDPISEHNRLYWYRQTLGQGPEFLTYFQNEAQLEKSRLLSDRFSAERPKGSFSTLEIQRTEQGDSAMYLCASSLGAGEVGEPEAFFGQGTRLTVV.

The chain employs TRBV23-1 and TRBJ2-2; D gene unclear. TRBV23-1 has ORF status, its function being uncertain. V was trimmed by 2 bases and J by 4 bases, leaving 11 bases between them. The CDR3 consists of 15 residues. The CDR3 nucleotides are TGCGCCAGCAGTCAACTCGGTCGCAGCACCGGGGAGCTGTTTTTT. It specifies CASSQLGRSTGELFF.

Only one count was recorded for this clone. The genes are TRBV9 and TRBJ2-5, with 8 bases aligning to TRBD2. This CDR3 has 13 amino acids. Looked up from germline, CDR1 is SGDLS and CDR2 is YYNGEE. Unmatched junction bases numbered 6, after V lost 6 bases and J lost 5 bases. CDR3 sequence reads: CASNTGRGETQYF. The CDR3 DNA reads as TGTGCCAGCAACACCGGGAGGGGGGAGACCCAGTACTTC.

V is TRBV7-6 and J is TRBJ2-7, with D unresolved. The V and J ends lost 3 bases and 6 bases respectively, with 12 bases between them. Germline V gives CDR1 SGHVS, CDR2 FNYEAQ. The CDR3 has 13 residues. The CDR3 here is CASSFTQSTEQYF. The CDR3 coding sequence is TGTGCCAGCAGCTTCACCCAAAGCACCGAGCAGTACTTC.

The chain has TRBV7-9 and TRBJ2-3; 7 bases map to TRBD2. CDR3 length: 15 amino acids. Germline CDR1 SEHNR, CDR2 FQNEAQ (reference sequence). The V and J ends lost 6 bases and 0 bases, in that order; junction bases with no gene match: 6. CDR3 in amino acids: CASSTGTKSTDTQYF. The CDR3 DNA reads TGTGCCAGCAGTACCGGGACTAAGAGCACAGATACGCAGTATTTT.

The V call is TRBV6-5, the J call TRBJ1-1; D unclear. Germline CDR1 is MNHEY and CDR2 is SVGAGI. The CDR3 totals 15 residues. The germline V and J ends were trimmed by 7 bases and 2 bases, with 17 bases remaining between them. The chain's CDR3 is CASTTSWGGNTEAFF. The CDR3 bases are TGTGCCAGCACCACCTCCTGGGGAGGCAACACTGAAGCTTTCTTT.

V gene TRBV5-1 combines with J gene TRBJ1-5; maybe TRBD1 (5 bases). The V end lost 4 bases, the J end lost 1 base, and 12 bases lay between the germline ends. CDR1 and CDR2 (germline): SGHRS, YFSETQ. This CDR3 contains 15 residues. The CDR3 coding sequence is TGCGCCAGCAGCCCCCTGGGGGGGAGCAATCAGCCCCAGCATTTT. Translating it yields CASSPLGGSNQPQHF.

CDR3 DNA: TGTGCCAGCAGCTTAGCCCGGGACACCGGGGAGCTGTTTTTT. This gives the protein CASSLARDTGELFF. This chain uses TRBV11-2 with TRBJ2-2; no clear D gene. Germline CDR1 reads SGHAT; CDR2 reads FQNNGV. This CDR3 spans 14 amino acids. Trimming cost V 1 base and J 3 bases, with 6 bases left between them.